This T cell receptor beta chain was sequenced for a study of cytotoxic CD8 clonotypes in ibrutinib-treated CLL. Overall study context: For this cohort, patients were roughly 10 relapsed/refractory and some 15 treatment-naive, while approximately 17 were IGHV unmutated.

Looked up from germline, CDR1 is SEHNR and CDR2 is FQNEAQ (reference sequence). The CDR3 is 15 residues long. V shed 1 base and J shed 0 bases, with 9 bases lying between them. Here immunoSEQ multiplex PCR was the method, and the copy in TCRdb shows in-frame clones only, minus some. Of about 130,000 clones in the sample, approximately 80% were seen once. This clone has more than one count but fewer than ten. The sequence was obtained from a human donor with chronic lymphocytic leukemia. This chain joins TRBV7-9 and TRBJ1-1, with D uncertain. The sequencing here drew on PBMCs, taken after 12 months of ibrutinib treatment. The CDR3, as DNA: TGTGCCAGCAGCTTAGTCCGACAAATGAACACTGAAGCTTTCTTT. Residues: CASSLVRQMNTEAFF.